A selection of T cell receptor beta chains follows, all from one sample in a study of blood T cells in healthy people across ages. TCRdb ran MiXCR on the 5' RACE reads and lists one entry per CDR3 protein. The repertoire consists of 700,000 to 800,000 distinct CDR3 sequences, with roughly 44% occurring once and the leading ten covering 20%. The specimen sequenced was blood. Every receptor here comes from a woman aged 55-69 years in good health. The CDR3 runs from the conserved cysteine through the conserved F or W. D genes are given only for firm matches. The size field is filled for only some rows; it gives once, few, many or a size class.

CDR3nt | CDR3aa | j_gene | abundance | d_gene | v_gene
TGTGCCAGCAAGGTCAATCCAATCACAGATACGCAGTATTTT | CASKVNPITDTQYF | TRBJ2-3 | few | . | TRBV2
TGTGCCAGCAGCGGAACTAGCGGGAGCTCCACAGATACGCAGTATTTT | CASSGTSGSSTDTQYF | TRBJ2-3 | . | TRBD2 | TRBV9
TGTGCCAGCAGCACTACCCAGGGACGGGAGACCCAGTACTTC | CASSTTQGRETQYF | TRBJ2-5 | . | . | TRBV7-2
TGCAGCGTTCGAAGCGGGGCCAATGAGCAGTTCTTC | CSVRSGANEQFF | TRBJ2-1 | . | TRBD2 | TRBV29-1
TGCGCCAGCAGTTTTGGGGGGGCCGCAGATACGGAGTATTTT | CASSFGGAADTEYF | TRBJ2-3 | once | . | TRBV12-3/TRBV12-4
TGTGCCACCAGTGATCCAACTAGCGGGAGGTCCTCCTCCTACAATGAGCAGTTCTTC | CATSDPTSGRSSSYNEQFF | TRBJ2-1 | . | TRBD2 | TRBV24-1
TGTGCCAGCAGCATAAGACAGGGTCGGCGCGGAAACACCATATATTTT | CASSIRQGRRGNTIYF | TRBJ1-3 | . | TRBD1 | TRBV11-2
TGTGCCAGCAGCTCCGTAGGGGAAGAGACCCAGTACTTC | CASSSVGEETQYF | TRBJ2-5 | few | . | TRBV5-6
TGCAGTGCTCCCAATACACGAAGCTCCTACAATGAGCAGTTCTTC | CSAPNTRSSYNEQFF | TRBJ2-1 | . | . | TRBV20-1
TGTGCCATCAGGAATAGCATAGCGACGAGCTCCTACAATGAGCAGTTCTTC | CAIRNSIATSSYNEQFF | TRBJ2-1 | few | . | TRBV10-3
TGTGCCATCAGTGGGGCTAGCGGAAACTACGAGCAGTACTTC | CAISGASGNYEQYF | TRBJ2-7 | once | TRBD2 | TRBV10-3
TGTGCCAGCCGGGGGGTTCTCTCTAGTGACTACGAGCAGTACTTC | CASRGVLSSDYEQYF | TRBJ2-7 | few | TRBD2 | TRBV6-6
TGTGCCATCACAGGGACGATTTACGAGCAGTACTTC | CAITGTIYEQYF | TRBJ2-7 | . | . | TRBV6-1
TGCAGCGTTGAAAGGGCATTGAACGGGCTCACAGATACGCAGTATTTT | CSVERALNGLTDTQYF | TRBJ2-3 | . | . | TRBV29-1
TGCAGTGTTTCGACAGGGGGTGGCTACGAGCAGTACTTC | CSVSTGGGYEQYF | TRBJ2-7 | . | TRBD1 | TRBV20-1
TGTGCCATCAGTGAGCGGGCGGGAGAACGTGAAAAACTGTTTTTT | CAISERAGEREKLFF | TRBJ1-4 | few | . | TRBV10-3
TGCAGTGCTCCCCGACTAGCGGAGGGCACAGATACGCAGTATTTT | CSAPRLAEGTDTQYF | TRBJ2-3 | few | TRBD2 | TRBV20-1
TGTGCCAGCAGCCAAAAAGCGGTGAGCTCTGGAAACACCATATATTTT | CASSQKAVSSGNTIYF | TRBJ1-3 | . | . | TRBV3-1
TGTGCCAGCAGTTCCACTAGCGGGATAAGCTCCTACGAGCAGTACTTC | CASSSTSGISSYEQYF | TRBJ2-7 | . | TRBD2 | TRBV6-5
TGCGCCAGCAGCTTGAGGGCTAGCGGGGGCAGGGACAATGAGCAGTTCTTC | CASSLRASGGRDNEQFF | TRBJ2-1 | many | TRBD2 | TRBV5-1
TGTGCCAGCTCTCGGACAGCGAACACTGAAGCTTTCTTT | CASSRTANTEAFF | TRBJ1-1 | . | . | TRBV18
TGTGCCAGCAGCCCACAGGAAAGTGCATCCTACGAGCAGTACTTC | CASSPQESASYEQYF | TRBJ2-7 | . | . | TRBV9
TGTGCCAGCAGTTACTCCCCGGACGGAAAGCAGTTCTTC | CASSYSPDGKQFF | TRBJ2-1 | . | . | TRBV6-5
TGCAGCGTTGAAAGAACAGACTCCTACGAGCAGTACTTC | CSVERTDSYEQYF | TRBJ2-7 | . | . | TRBV29-1
TGTGCCTGCATGGGACGCCAGAATGAAAAACTGTTTTTT | CACMGRQNEKLFF | TRBJ1-4 | . | . | TRBV25-1
TGTGCCAGCGCGACTAGCGGGGGGGTTGGTACGCAGTATTTT | CASATSGGVGTQYF | TRBJ2-3 | . | TRBD2 | TRBV2
TGTGCCAGCAGCTTAAGACTAGCGGGAGGAATGGATACGCAGTATTTT | CASSLRLAGGMDTQYF | TRBJ2-3 | few | TRBD2 | TRBV7-8
TGTGCCACCAGTGATTCCAGCGGGAGGAAATACAATGAGCAGTTCTTC | CATSDSSGRKYNEQFF | TRBJ2-1 | many | TRBD2 | TRBV24-1
TGTGCCAGCAGTTACATACCGAACACCGGGGAGCTGTTTTTT | CASSYIPNTGELFF | TRBJ2-2 | . | . | TRBV6-5
TGTGCCAGCAGCCAAGTGGGACAGGGGGGAGAGACCCAGTACTTC | CASSQVGQGGETQYF | TRBJ2-5 | few | TRBD1 | TRBV3-1
TGCAGTGCTAGAGCGGGACCGCAGGGGGGCAATGAGCAGTTCTTC | CSARAGPQGGNEQFF | TRBJ2-1 | . | . | TRBV20-1
TGTGCCATCAGGGACAGGGGGCTTTACGAGCAGTACTTC | CAIRDRGLYEQYF | TRBJ2-7 | . | TRBD1 | TRBV10-3
TGTGCCAGCACTCCCGGGACAAGAGAGCTGCCCCAGCATTTT | CASTPGTRELPQHF | TRBJ1-5 | . | . | TRBV2
TGTGCCAGCAGCTTAGCGGCGCTAGCGAGTCAGTTCTTC | CASSLAALASQFF | TRBJ2-1 | few | . | TRBV7-9
TGTGCCAGCAGCGCCGCGGTTGGGGCCCAAGAGACCCAGTACTTC | CASSAAVGAQETQYF | TRBJ2-5 | few | . | TRBV7-3
TGCAGTGCTAGAGTGGGGGGGCGTTCTGGGAATGAGCAGTTCTTC | CSARVGGRSGNEQFF | TRBJ2-1 | few | . | TRBV20-1
TGTGCCAGCAGCCCGAATCAGGGACGTGGGGAGACCCAGTACTTC | CASSPNQGRGETQYF | TRBJ2-5 | . | . | TRBV7-2
TGCAGTGCTAGAAAAACGGGAGGCTACACCTTC | CSARKTGGYTF | TRBJ1-2 | . | . | TRBV20-1
TGTGCCAGCAGCTTAGGTGGGACAGGGATCCACGAGCAGTACTTC | CASSLGGTGIHEQYF | TRBJ2-7 | . | TRBD1 | TRBV11-3
TGCAGTGCACTCAATCCGGGACTACCATTAGGGGCAGATACGCAGTATTTT | CSALNPGLPLGADTQYF | TRBJ2-3 | . | TRBD2 | TRBV20-1
TGTGCCAGCAGCCAAGAAGGGGACTATGGCTACACCTTC | CASSQEGDYGYTF | TRBJ1-2 | . | . | TRBV3-1
TGTGCCAGTAGTACTCTAGCGGACTACGAGCAGTACTTC | CASSTLADYEQYF | TRBJ2-7 | . | TRBD2 | TRBV19
TGTGCCAGCAGATCACTAGCGCTTGGCACAGATACGCAGTATTTT | CASRSLALGTDTQYF | TRBJ2-3 | few | TRBD2 | TRBV7-2
TGCGCCAGCAGTGAAACAGGACAAGTCCAAGAGACCCAGTACTTC | CASSETGQVQETQYF | TRBJ2-5 | few | . | TRBV10-1
TGTGCCAGCAACGGGGGGGGGAGCTACGAGCAGTACTTC | CASNGGGSYEQYF | TRBJ2-7 | . | TRBD2 | TRBV7-9
TGCGCCAGCAGCCAAGACTGGGACAGGAGCTACGAGCAGTACTTC | CASSQDWDRSYEQYF | TRBJ2-7 | few | TRBD1 | TRBV4-3
TGCAGTGCTAGAGACCTACTAGCGGGAGGGCAAGAGACCCAGTACTTC | CSARDLLAGGQETQYF | TRBJ2-5 | . | TRBD2 | TRBV20-1
TGCAGCGTTGGTGGTAGCGGGAGCTCCTACGAGCAGTACTTC | CSVGGSGSSYEQYF | TRBJ2-7 | . | TRBD2 | TRBV29-1
TGTGCCAGCAAACCCGGGACTAGCGGGACTGAGACCCAGTACTTC | CASKPGTSGTETQYF | TRBJ2-5 | few | TRBD2 | TRBV6-5